The rows below give T cell receptor beta chains drawn from one sample of a study of T cells after yellow fever vaccination. MiXCR, applied by TCRdb to the 5' RACE reads, yields one record per CDR3 protein. The repertoire holds about 350,000 distinct CDR3 sequences, with approximately 8% as singletons. This specimen consisted of PBMCs, obtained around 45 days after the first yellow fever vaccination. These receptors all come from a man younger than 35 who received the YFV17D yellow fever vaccine. Both conserved end residues are part of each CDR3. Fields, in order: D gene, clone size, V gene, J gene, CDR3 protein, CDR3 DNA. A D gene is named only where the DNA matches it firmly. For some rows the clone size is stated as once, few or many, or as a class when expanded; others skip it.

D: -; size: -; V: TRBV19; J: TRBJ2-1; CDR3: CASSIRANEQFF; DNA: TGTGCCAGTAGTATTAGGGCGAATGAGCAGTTCTTC
D: -; size: few; V: TRBV19; J: TRBJ2-2; CDR3: CASSSPIGELFF; DNA: TGTGCCAGTAGTTCCCCGATCGGGGAGCTGTTTTTT
D: -; size: -; V: TRBV2; J: TRBJ2-3; CDR3: CASTLNRAPDTDTQYF; DNA: TGTGCCAGCACCCTCAACAGGGCACCCGACACAGATACGCAGTATTTT
D: -; size: -; V: TRBV5-1; J: TRBJ2-2; CDR3: CASAPDGTGNTGELFF; DNA: TGCGCCAGCGCACCTGACGGGACGGGGAACACCGGGGAGCTGTTTTTT
D: TRBD1; size: -; V: TRBV6-2/TRBV6-3; J: TRBJ2-3; CDR3: CASRHRDRGPDTQYF; DNA: TGTGCCAGCCGTCACCGGGACAGGGGGCCAGATACGCAGTATTTT
D: -; size: -; V: TRBV12-3/TRBV12-4; J: TRBJ2-2; CDR3: CASTPGGGSGELFF; DNA: TGTGCCAGCACCCCGGGAGGGGGCTCCGGGGAGCTGTTTTTT
D: -; size: -; V: TRBV18; J: TRBJ1-6; CDR3: CASSPRPSFNSPLHF; DNA: TGTGCCAGCTCACCTCGACCCAGTTTCAATTCACCCCTCCACTTT
D: TRBD1; size: few; V: TRBV3-1; J: TRBJ2-5; CDR3: CASSKAGTGAQETQYF; DNA: TGTGCCAGCAGCAAAGCGGGGACAGGGGCCCAAGAGACCCAGTACTTC
D: -; size: few; V: TRBV12-3/TRBV12-4; J: TRBJ1-2; CDR3: CASSLVLPYGYTF; DNA: TGTGCCAGCAGTTTAGTGCTCCCCTATGGCTACACCTTC
D: -; size: -; V: TRBV7-8; J: TRBJ2-7; CDR3: CASSLSRGYEQYF; DNA: TGTGCCAGCAGCTTATCCCGGGGCTACGAGCAGTACTTC
D: -; size: few; V: TRBV20-1; J: TRBJ2-3; CDR3: CSASPSGADTQYF; DNA: TGCAGTGCCAGCCCCTCGGGGGCAGATACGCAGTATTTT
D: -; size: -; V: TRBV7-2; J: TRBJ2-3; CDR3: CASSPTNTQYF; DNA: TGTGCCAGCAGCCCTACTAATACGCAGTATTTT
D: TRBD2; size: -; V: TRBV20-1; J: TRBJ2-2; CDR3: CSARSGDGTGEPFF; DNA: TGCAGTGCTAGAAGCGGGGATGGAACCGGGGAGCCGTTTTTT
D: -; size: many; V: TRBV7-9; J: TRBJ2-4; CDR3: CASTGDGGNIQYF; DNA: TGTGCCAGCACCGGAGACGGTGGGAACATTCAGTACTTC
D: -; size: -; V: TRBV7-9; J: TRBJ1-4; CDR3: CASSRGAAGNEKLFF; DNA: TGTGCCAGCAGCCGGGGCGCAGCGGGTAATGAAAAACTGTTTTTT
D: TRBD1; size: -; V: TRBV5-1; J: TRBJ1-1; CDR3: CASSFGTGGLSEAFF; DNA: TGCGCCAGCAGCTTTGGGACAGGGGGTCTGTCTGAAGCTTTCTTT
D: -; size: -; V: TRBV6-1; J: TRBJ2-6; CDR3: CASSVFSEGRTSGANVLTF; DNA: TGTGCCAGCAGTGTGTTCTCGGAGGGCAGGACCTCTGGGGCCAACGTCCTGACTTTC
D: TRBD2; size: -; V: TRBV5-4; J: TRBJ2-7; CDR3: CASSLGGEGGEQYF; DNA: TGTGCCAGCAGCTTGGGAGGGGAGGGAGGGGAGCAGTACTTC
D: TRBD2; size: -; V: TRBV20-1; J: TRBJ2-3; CDR3: CSARPAGRTDTQYF; DNA: TGCAGTGCTAGGCCAGCGGGGCGCACAGATACGCAGTATTTT
D: TRBD2; size: -; V: TRBV5-5; J: TRBJ2-3; CDR3: CASSAGLAAYGTQYF; DNA: TGTGCCAGCAGCGCCGGACTAGCCGCCTACGGGACGCAGTATTTT
D: TRBD1; size: many; V: TRBV18; J: TRBJ2-2; CDR3: CASSQDRVGYTGELFF; DNA: TGTGCCAGCTCACAGGACAGGGTCGGATACACCGGGGAGCTGTTTTTT
D: TRBD1; size: few; V: TRBV6-1; J: TRBJ2-5; CDR3: CASSVGQGLKETQYF; DNA: TGTGCCAGCAGTGTTGGACAGGGCCTAAAAGAGACCCAGTACTTC
D: -; size: few; V: TRBV5-5; J: TRBJ2-4; CDR3: CASSFGGSKNIQYF; DNA: TGTGCCAGCAGCTTTGGTGGCAGCAAAAACATTCAGTACTTC
D: -; size: few; V: TRBV28; J: TRBJ2-5; CDR3: CASSLYRGLETQYF; DNA: TGTGCCAGCAGTTTATATCGGGGTTTGGAGACCCAGTACTTC
D: -; size: -; V: TRBV30; J: TRBJ1-2; CDR3: CAWSVQGPWNYGYTF; DNA: TGTGCCTGGAGTGTACAGGGACCCTGGAACTATGGCTACACCTTC
D: -; size: -; V: TRBV28; J: TRBJ1-6; CDR3: CASSLQSNSPLHF; DNA: TGTGCCAGCAGTTTGCAGAGTAATTCACCCCTCCACTTT
D: -; size: many; V: TRBV5-1; J: TRBJ2-1; CDR3: CASSLGVDEQFF; DNA: TGCGCCAGCAGCTTGGGGGTCGATGAGCAGTTCTTC
D: TRBD1; size: -; V: TRBV20-1; J: TRBJ1-2; CDR3: CSALKAGQGGYGYTF; DNA: TGCAGTGCTCTTAAGGCGGGACAGGGAGGCTATGGCTACACCTTC
D: -; size: -; V: TRBV14; J: TRBJ2-1; CDR3: CASSLPGTSSAEQFF; DNA: TGTGCCAGCAGCCTCCCTGGGACAAGTTCGGCTGAGCAGTTCTTC
D: -; size: -; V: TRBV5-1; J: TRBJ1-5; CDR3: CASSAGANSNQPQHF; DNA: TGCGCCAGCAGTGCAGGGGCGAATAGCAATCAGCCCCAGCATTTT
D: -; size: few; V: TRBV20-1; J: TRBJ2-1; CDR3: CSARGGLYNEQFF; DNA: TGCAGTGCTAGAGGGGGCCTCTACAATGAGCAGTTCTTC
D: -; size: few; V: TRBV5-1; J: TRBJ2-3; CDR3: CASSLMAGPVDTQYF; DNA: TGCGCCAGCAGCTTGATGGCGGGGCCCGTCGATACGCAGTATTTT
D: TRBD2; size: few; V: TRBV7-3; J: TRBJ2-1; CDR3: CASSPSGGAHEQFF; DNA: TGTGCCAGCAGTCCTAGCGGGGGGGCTCATGAGCAGTTCTTC
D: -; size: few; V: TRBV18; J: TRBJ2-1; CDR3: CASSPVSSQNYNEQFF; DNA: TGTGCCAGCTCTCCCGTCTCGAGCCAGAATTACAATGAGCAGTTCTTC
D: TRBD2; size: few; V: TRBV6-1; J: TRBJ2-7; CDR3: CATHNSGGRYEQYF; DNA: TGTGCCACGCACAATAGCGGGGGGCGTTACGAGCAGTACTTC
D: -; size: many; V: TRBV29-1; J: TRBJ2-7; CDR3: CSVEDRSSYEQYF; DNA: TGCAGCGTTGAAGACAGGAGCTCCTACGAGCAGTACTTC
D: -; size: -; V: TRBV9; J: TRBJ2-7; CDR3: CASSGSEGEMSSYEQYF; DNA: TGTGCCAGCAGCGGATCCGAGGGGGAGATGAGCTCCTACGAGCAGTACTTC
D: -; size: -; V: TRBV28; J: TRBJ1-4; CDR3: CASSLAGASLGKLFF; DNA: TGTGCCAGCAGTTTGGCCGGGGCCTCGTTGGGGAAACTGTTTTTT
D: -; size: few; V: TRBV11-2; J: TRBJ1-2; CDR3: CASSLDEVYGYTF; DNA: TGTGCCAGCAGCTTAGACGAGGTCTATGGCTACACCTTC
D: -; size: few; V: TRBV4-3; J: TRBJ2-2; CDR3: CASSQRTGNTGELFF; DNA: TGCGCCAGCAGCCAGCGGACGGGGAACACCGGGGAGCTGTTTTTT
D: -; size: -; V: TRBV18; J: TRBJ1-1; CDR3: CASSRGFMNTEAFF; DNA: TGTGCCAGCTCGCGGGGTTTTATGAACACTGAAGCTTTCTTT
D: -; size: few; V: TRBV5-4; J: TRBJ2-3; CDR3: CASSNGDGSTDTQYF; DNA: TGTGCCAGCAGCAACGGGGACGGAAGCACAGATACGCAGTATTTT
D: TRBD2; size: -; V: TRBV12-3/TRBV12-4; J: TRBJ2-3; CDR3: CASSFVSGVTDTQYF; DNA: TGTGCCAGCAGTTTTGTTAGCGGGGTTACAGATACGCAGTATTTT
D: -; size: -; V: TRBV24-1; J: TRBJ2-5; CDR3: CATSEGTKETQYF; DNA: TGTGCCACCAGTGAAGGGACAAAAGAGACCCAGTACTTC
D: TRBD1; size: -; V: TRBV6-1; J: TRBJ1-1; CDR3: CASHRGKNTEAFF; DNA: TGTGCCAGTCACAGGGGAAAGAACACTGAAGCTTTCTTT
D: -; size: few; V: TRBV9; J: TRBJ1-1; CDR3: CASSVVSNTEAFF; DNA: TGTGCCAGCAGCGTCGTAAGTAACACTGAAGCTTTCTTT
D: TRBD2; size: -; V: TRBV4-3; J: TRBJ2-1; CDR3: CASSQDLWASGGPSYNEQFF; DNA: TGCGCCAGCAGCCAAGATTTATGGGCTAGCGGGGGGCCCTCCTACAATGAGCAGTTCTTC
D: -; size: many; V: TRBV7-2; J: TRBJ1-5; CDR3: CASSPMNNQPQHF; DNA: TGTGCCAGCAGCCCCATGAACAATCAGCCCCAGCATTTT
D: TRBD1; size: few; V: TRBV20-1; J: TRBJ1-4; CDR3: CSALTGYEKLFF; DNA: TGCAGTGCTTTGACAGGGTATGAAAAACTGTTTTTT
D: TRBD1; size: -; V: TRBV5-4; J: TRBJ2-1; CDR3: CASTPGTGGDEQFF; DNA: TGTGCCAGCACCCCAGGGACAGGAGGGGATGAGCAGTTCTTC
D: -; size: -; V: TRBV5-1; J: TRBJ1-4; CDR3: CASSLGTASEKLFF; DNA: TGCGCCAGCAGCTTGGGCACAGCCTCTGAAAAACTGTTTTTT
D: -; size: few; V: TRBV7-6; J: TRBJ2-2; CDR3: CASSLVTGTGELFF; DNA: TGTGCCAGCAGCTTAGTTACAGGAACCGGGGAGCTGTTTTTT